The following is a TCR beta chain sequence with its context. Assay: immunoSEQ multiplex PCR; the TCRdb copy retains only in-frame clones and omits some. Among approximately 400,000 clones listed, approximately 85% were seen once. This specimen comes from a study of Ad26.COV2.S vaccination and SARS-CoV-2 variants. The V end was cut by 3 bases, the J end by 2 bases, with 8 bases between. Germline CDR1 is MNHEY and CDR2 is SVGEGT. The CDR3 is 13 residues long. The sample's treatment: 15 to 20 received Ad26.COV2.S at low or high dose, single or two shots; about five received placebo; per-sample allocation not given. Collection of samples fell on day 63 after the first vaccine or placebo injection.

The chain carries TRBV6-2 or TRBV6-3 and TRBJ2-7; D is unclear. The source is a person between 18 and 65 years old who received the Ad26.COV2.S COVID-19 vaccine or a placebo. The sample was peripheral blood, taken in a trial of Ad26.COV2.S vaccine versus placebo. CDR3 amino acids: CASSYGPTYEQYF. The CDR3 DNA reads as TGTGCCAGCAGTTATGGCCCAACCTACGAGCAGTACTTC.